This T cell receptor beta chain came from a study of shared clonotypes between healthy human individuals. Study-wide context: CD4 naive and CD4 memory each took three plates per donor, while CD8 naive took two and CD8 memory one.

The V and J ends lost 7 bases and 0 bases respectively, with 13 bases between them. CDR1 is SNHLY, CDR2 FYNNEI, per germline. The CDR3 covers 15 residues. Study results and limitations: A reduction in generation probabilities was seen for non-shared clonotypes relative to those shared by all four donors.

Repertoires were generated with immunoSEQ multiplex PCR, while TCRdb's copy carries only in-frame clones and drops some. The sample has millions of clones; 85% to 95% are singletons. This clone was detected once. Its antigen is undetermined. The sample taken for sequencing was naive CD4+ T cells sorted from blood. As for subset: CD45RA+ positively selected. The chain has TRBV2 and TRBJ2-1, with D possibly matching TRBD2 (5 bases). The receptor was derived from a man between 18 and 29 years old in good health. CDR3 in amino acids: CASIPHGSSYNEQFF. The CDR3, as DNA: TGTGCCAGCATACCTCATGGGAGCTCCTACAATGAGCAGTTCTTC.